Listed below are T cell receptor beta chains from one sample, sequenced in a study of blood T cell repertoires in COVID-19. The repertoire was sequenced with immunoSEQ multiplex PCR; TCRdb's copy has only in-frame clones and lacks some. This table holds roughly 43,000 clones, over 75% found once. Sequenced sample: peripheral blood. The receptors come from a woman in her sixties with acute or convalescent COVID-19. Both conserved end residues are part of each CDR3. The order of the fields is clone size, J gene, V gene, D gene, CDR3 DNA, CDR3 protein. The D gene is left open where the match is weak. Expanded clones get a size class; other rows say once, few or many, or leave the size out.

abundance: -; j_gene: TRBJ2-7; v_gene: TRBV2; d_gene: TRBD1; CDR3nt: TGTGCCAGCAGTATTATAGAACAGGGGACCCCCTACGAGCAGTACTTC; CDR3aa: CASSIIEQGTPYEQYF
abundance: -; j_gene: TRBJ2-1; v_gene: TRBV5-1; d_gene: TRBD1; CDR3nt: TGCGCCAGCAGCTTGGGGGGGACAGCCCCCCTAGTGTTCTTC; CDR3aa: CASSLGGTAPLVFF
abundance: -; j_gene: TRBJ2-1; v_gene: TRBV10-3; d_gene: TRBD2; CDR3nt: TGTGCCATCAGTGGGTTAGCGGGGGGCGACAATGAGCAGTTCTTC; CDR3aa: CAISGLAGGDNEQFF
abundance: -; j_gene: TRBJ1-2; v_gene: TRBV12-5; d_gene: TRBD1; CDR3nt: TGTGCTAGTGGTTTGGGCGGACAGGGCCACAACTATGGCTACACCTTC; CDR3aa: CASGLGGQGHNYGYTF
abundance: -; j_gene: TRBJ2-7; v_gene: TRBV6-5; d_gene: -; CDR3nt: TGTGCCAGCAGTTACTCGGCAGGATCGTCCTACGAGCAGTACTTC; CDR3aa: CASSYSAGSSYEQYF
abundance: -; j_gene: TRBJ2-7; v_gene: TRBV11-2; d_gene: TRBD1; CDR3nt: TGTGCCAGCAGCCCGGTGACAGGGCCCTACGAGCAGTACTTC; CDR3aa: CASSPVTGPYEQYF
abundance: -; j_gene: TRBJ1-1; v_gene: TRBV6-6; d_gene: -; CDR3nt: TGTGCCAGCAGTTACTCCATCGTGGAGGAAGCTTTCTTT; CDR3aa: CASSYSIVEEAFF
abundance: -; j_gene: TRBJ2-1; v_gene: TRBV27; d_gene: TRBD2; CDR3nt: TGTGCCAGCAGTTTATCGATGGGCGGGGGGGGACAGTTCTTC; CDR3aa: CASSLSMGGGGQFF
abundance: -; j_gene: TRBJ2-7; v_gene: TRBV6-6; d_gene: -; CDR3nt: TGTGCCAGCAGTAGGCCGGGACATCAAATCGACGAGCAGTACTTC; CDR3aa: CASSRPGHQIDEQYF
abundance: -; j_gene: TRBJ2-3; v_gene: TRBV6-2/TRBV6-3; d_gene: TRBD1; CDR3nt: TGTGCCAGCAGCCCTCTTGTCCTGACAGGGGGGGTTGATACGCAGTATTTT; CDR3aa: CASSPLVLTGGVDTQYF
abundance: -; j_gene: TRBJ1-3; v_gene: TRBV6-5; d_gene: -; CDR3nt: TGTGCCAGCTCCCGCGGGGGAGTCTCTGGAAACACCATATATTTT; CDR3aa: CASSRGGVSGNTIYF
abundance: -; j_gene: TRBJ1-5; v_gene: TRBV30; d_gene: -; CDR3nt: TGTGCCTGGAGTGTAGGGGATTTGGGTCAGAGCAATCAGCCCCAGCATTTT; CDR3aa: CAWSVGDLGQSNQPQHF
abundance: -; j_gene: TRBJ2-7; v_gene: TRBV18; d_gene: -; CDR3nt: TGTGCCAGCTCACCATTAAATTGGCAGGGGACCCACGAGCAGTACTTC; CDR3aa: CASSPLNWQGTHEQYF
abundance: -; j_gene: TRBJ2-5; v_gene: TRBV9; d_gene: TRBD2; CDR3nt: TGTGCCAGCAGCGCAGGTACTAGCGGGGGTCGGGAGACCCAGTACTTC; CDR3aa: CASSAGTSGGRETQYF
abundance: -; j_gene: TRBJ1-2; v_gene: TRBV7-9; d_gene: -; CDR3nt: TGTGCCAGCCGTTATGACTCAGGACGGGGGATTAACTATGGCTACACCTTC; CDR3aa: CASRYDSGRGINYGYTF
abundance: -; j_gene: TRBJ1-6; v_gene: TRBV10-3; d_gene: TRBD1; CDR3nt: TGTGCCATCAGTGGGGACAGGGGTGAGAATTCACCCCTCCACTTT; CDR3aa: CAISGDRGENSPLHF
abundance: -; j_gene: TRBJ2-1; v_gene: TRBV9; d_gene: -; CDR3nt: TGTGCCAGCAGCGTAAGTGCGGGGAACAATGAGCAGTTCTTC; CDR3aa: CASSVSAGNNEQFF
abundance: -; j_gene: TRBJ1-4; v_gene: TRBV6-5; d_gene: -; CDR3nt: TGTGCCAGCGGCTCCGTGACTAATGAAAAACTGTTTTTT; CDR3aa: CASGSVTNEKLFF
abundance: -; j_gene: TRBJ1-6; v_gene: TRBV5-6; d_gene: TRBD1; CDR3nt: TGTGCCAGCAGGGGCCGGACAGGGTCGTCACCCCTCCACTTT; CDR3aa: CASRGRTGSSPLHF
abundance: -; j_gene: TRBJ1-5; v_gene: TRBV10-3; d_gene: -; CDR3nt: TGTGCCCCCCCGGGATTGGTGCCCCAGCATTTT; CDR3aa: CAPPGLVPQHF
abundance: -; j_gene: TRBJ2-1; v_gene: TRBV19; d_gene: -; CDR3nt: TGTGCCAGTAGTATTGGGGCAGGGCCGAATGAGCAGTTCTTC; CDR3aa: CASSIGAGPNEQFF
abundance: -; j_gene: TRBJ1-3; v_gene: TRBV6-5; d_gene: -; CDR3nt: TGTGCCAGCTTAAGTGACACCAACTCTGGAAACACCATATATTTT; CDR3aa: CASLSDTNSGNTIYF
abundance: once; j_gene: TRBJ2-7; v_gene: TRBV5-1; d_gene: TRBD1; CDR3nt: TGCGCCAGCAGCCCCCTGGACAGGCCCCTCCTTAAAGAGCAGTACTTC; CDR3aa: CASSPLDRPLLKEQYF
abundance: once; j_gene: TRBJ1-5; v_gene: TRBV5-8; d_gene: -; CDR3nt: TGTGCCAGCAGCTTGGATCTTCAGCCCCAGCATTTT; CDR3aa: CASSLDLQPQHF
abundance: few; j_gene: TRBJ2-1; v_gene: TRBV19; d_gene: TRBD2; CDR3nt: TGTGCCAGTAGTAAGGGACTAGCGGGAGATGGGGAGCAGTTCTTC; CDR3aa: CASSKGLAGDGEQFF
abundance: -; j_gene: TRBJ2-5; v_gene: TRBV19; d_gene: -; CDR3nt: TGTGCCAGTAGTATAAAGGCAGGCCAAGAGACCCAGTACTTC; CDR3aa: CASSIKAGQETQYF
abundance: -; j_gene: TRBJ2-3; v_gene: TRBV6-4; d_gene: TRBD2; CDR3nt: TGTGCCAGCAGCGGCTCGCGGGGGGGCGGCGTAGATACGCAGTATTTT; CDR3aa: CASSGSRGGGVDTQYF
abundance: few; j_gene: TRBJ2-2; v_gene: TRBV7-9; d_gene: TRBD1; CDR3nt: TGTGCCAGCAGCCCAGGGGGCCGGGAGCTGTTTTTT; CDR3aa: CASSPGGRELFF
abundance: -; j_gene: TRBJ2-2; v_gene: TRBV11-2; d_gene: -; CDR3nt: TGTGCCAGCAGCTTAGTCACACAGAACACCGGGGAGCTGTTTTTT; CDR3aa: CASSLVTQNTGELFF
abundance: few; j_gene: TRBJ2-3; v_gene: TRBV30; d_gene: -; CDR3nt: TGTGCCTGGAGTAGGGGGTGGGGCACAGATACGCAGTATTTT; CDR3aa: CAWSRGWGTDTQYF
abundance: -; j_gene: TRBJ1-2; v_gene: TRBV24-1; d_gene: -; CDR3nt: TGTGCCACCAGTGGATCCAGGGAGGCGACCTTCTATGGCTACACCTTC; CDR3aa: CATSGSREATFYGYTF
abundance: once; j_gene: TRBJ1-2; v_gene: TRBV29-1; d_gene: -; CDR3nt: TGCAGCGCAGACACAGGGTATGGCTACACCTTC; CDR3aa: CSADTGYGYTF
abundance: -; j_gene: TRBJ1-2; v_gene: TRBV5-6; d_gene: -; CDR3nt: TGTGCCAGCAGCACGACAGTAGACTATGGCTACACCTTC; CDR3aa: CASSTTVDYGYTF
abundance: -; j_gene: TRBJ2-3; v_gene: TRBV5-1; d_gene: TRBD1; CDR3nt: TGCGCCAGCAGCCCGGGACAGAAGTCCACAGATACGCAGTATTTT; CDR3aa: CASSPGQKSTDTQYF
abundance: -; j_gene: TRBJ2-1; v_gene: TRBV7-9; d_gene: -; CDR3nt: TGTGCCAGCAGCCCCTCTGAGGGCTATGAGCAGTTCTTC; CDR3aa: CASSPSEGYEQFF
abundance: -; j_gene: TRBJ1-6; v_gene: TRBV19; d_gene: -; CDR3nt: TGTGCCAGTAGTATATCCGGGACTGGTTCACCCCTCCACTTT; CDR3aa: CASSISGTGSPLHF
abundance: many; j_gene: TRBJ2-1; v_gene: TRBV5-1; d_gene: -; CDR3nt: TGCGCCAGCAGCTCCCGGGGTCTCGATGAGCAGTTCTTC; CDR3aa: CASSSRGLDEQFF
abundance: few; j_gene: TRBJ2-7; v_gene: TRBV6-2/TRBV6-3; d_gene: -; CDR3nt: TGTGCCAGCAGTTACCGAGTCTACGAGCAGTACTTC; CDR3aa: CASSYRVYEQYF
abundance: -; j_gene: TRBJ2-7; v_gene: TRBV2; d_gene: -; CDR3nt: TGTGCCAGCACCGCAGGGTTCTACGAGCAGTACTTC; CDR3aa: CASTAGFYEQYF
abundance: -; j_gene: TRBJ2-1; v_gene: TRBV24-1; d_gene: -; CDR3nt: TGTGCCACCAGTCGGCAGGGGACGAATGAGCAGTTCTTC; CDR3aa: CATSRQGTNEQFF
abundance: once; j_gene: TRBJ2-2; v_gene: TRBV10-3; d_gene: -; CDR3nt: TGTGCCACCACCCCGGAACGAGGGGGGGCCGCCGGGGAGCTGTTTTTT; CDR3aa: CATTPERGGAAGELFF
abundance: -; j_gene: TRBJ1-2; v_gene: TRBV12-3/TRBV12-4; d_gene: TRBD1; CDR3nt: TGTGCCAGCAGAACGACAGGGGACTATGGCTACACCTTC; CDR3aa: CASRTTGDYGYTF
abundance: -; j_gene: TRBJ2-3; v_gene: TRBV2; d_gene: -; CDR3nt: TGTGCCAGCAGTGATCTTGCAGATACGCAGTATTTT; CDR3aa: CASSDLADTQYF
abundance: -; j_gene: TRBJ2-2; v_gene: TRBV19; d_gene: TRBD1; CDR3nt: TGTGCCAGTGATGTCGGCAGGGGGTTACCCGGGGAGCTGTTTTTT; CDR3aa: CASDVGRGLPGELFF